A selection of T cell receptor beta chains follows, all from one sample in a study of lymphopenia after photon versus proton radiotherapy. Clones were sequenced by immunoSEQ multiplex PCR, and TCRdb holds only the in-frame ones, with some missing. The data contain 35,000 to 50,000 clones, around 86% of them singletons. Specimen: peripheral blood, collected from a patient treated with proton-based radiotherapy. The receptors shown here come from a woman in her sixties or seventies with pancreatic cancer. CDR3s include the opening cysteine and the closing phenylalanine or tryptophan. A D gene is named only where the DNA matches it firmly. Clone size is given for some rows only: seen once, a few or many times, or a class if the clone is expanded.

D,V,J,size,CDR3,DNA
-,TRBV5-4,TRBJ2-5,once,CASTTGTRRETQYF,TGTGCCAGCACCACCGGGACTCGCCGGGAGACCCAGTACTTC
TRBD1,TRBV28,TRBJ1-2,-,CASSLYGSGTGGYGYTF,TGTGCCAGCAGTTTATATGGCTCCGGGACAGGGGGCTATGGCTACACCTTC
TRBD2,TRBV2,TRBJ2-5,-,CASSERPGLAGEGYF,TGTGCCAGCAGTGAGAGACCGGGACTAGCGGGAGAAGGGTACTTC
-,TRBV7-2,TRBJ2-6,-,CASSSRGTGANVLTF,TGTGCCAGCAGCTCGAGGGGAACTGGGGCCAACGTCCTGACTTTC
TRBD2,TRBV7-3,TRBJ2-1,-,CASSLLAVSSYNEQFF,TGTGCCAGCAGCTTGCTAGCGGTGAGCTCCTACAATGAGCAGTTCTTC
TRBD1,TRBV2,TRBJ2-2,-,CASSVRDHRGANTGELFF,TGTGCCAGCAGCGTAAGGGACCACAGGGGGGCGAACACCGGGGAGCTGTTTTTT
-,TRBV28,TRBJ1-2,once,CASSGPLGSGYTF,TGTGCCAGCAGTGGACCGCTGGGAAGTGGCTACACCTTC
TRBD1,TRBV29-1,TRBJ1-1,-,CSARRQGAGNTEAFF,TGCAGCGCCCGTAGACAGGGGGCGGGGAACACTGAAGCTTTCTTT
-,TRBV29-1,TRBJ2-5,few,CSGGTSSETQYF,TGCAGCGGGGGAACTAGCAGCGAGACCCAGTACTTC
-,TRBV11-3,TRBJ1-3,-,CASSLDGNTIYF,TGTGCCAGCAGCTTAGATGGAAACACCATATATTTT
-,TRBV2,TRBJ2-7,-,CASSTGYGEQYF,TGTGCCAGCAGTACAGGGTATGGCGAGCAGTACTTC
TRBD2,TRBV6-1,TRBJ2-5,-,CASSEPGGGETQYF,TGTGCCAGCAGTGAGCCGGGGGGAGGGGAGACCCAGTACTTC
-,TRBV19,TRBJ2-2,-,CASSISGSISGELFF,TGTGCCAGTAGTATTTCAGGAAGTATCTCCGGGGAGCTGTTTTTT
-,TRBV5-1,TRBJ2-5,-,CASSALPGSQETQYF,TGCGCCAGCAGCGCCCTGCCGGGCTCTCAAGAGACCCAGTACTTC
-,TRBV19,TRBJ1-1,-,CASSNSRGDTEAFF,TGTGCCAGTAGTAATTCGAGAGGGGACACTGAAGCTTTCTTT
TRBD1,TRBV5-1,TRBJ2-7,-,CASSGRDRGREQYF,TGCGCCAGCAGCGGCAGGGACAGGGGGCGGGAGCAGTACTTC
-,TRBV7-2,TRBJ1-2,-,CASSLPPGARGYTF,TGTGCCAGCAGCTTACCGCCGGGGGCGCGAGGCTACACCTTC
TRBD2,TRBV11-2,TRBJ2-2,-,CASSSDSGSTGELFF,TGTGCCAGCAGCTCTGATAGCGGGAGCACCGGGGAGCTGTTTTTT
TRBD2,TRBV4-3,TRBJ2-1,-,CASSISGTSGAYNEQFF,TGCGCCAGCAGCATCTCAGGGACTAGCGGAGCCTACAATGAGCAGTTCTTC
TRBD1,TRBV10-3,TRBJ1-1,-,CAISYDRGLTEAFF,TGTGCCATCAGCTACGACAGGGGACTTACTGAAGCTTTCTTT
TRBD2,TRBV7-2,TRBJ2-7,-,CASSLAASGGGYEQYF,TGTGCCAGCAGCTTAGCGGCTAGCGGGGGAGGGTACGAGCAGTACTTC
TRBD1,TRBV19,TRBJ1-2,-,CASIGDRIYGYTF,TGTGCCAGTATCGGGGACAGGATCTATGGCTACACCTTC
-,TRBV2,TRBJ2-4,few,CASSEVADLAKNIQYF,TGTGCCAGCAGTGAAGTGGCGGATTTAGCCAAAAACATTCAGTACTTC
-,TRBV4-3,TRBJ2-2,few,CASSQGSQGTGELFF,TGCGCCAGCAGCCAAGGTAGCCAGGGCACCGGGGAGCTGTTTTTT
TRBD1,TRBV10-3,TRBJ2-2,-,CAISEADRGHGELFF,TGTGCCATCAGTGAGGCTGACAGGGGACACGGGGAGCTGTTTTTT
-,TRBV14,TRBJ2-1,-,CASSQVHRGEQFF,TGTGCCAGCAGCCAGGTCCACCGGGGTGAGCAGTTCTTC
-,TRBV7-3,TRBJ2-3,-,CASSLTFNQGGTDTQYF,TGTGCCAGCAGCTTAACGTTTAACCAGGGAGGCACAGATACGCAGTATTTT
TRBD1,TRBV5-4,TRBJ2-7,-,CASSLAGTGSYEQYF,TGTGCCAGCAGTTTAGCCGGGACAGGGTCCTACGAGCAGTACTTC
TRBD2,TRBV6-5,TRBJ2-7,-,CASSSLGGGGDEQYF,TGTGCCAGCAGTTCCCTTGGCGGGGGGGGCGACGAGCAGTACTTC